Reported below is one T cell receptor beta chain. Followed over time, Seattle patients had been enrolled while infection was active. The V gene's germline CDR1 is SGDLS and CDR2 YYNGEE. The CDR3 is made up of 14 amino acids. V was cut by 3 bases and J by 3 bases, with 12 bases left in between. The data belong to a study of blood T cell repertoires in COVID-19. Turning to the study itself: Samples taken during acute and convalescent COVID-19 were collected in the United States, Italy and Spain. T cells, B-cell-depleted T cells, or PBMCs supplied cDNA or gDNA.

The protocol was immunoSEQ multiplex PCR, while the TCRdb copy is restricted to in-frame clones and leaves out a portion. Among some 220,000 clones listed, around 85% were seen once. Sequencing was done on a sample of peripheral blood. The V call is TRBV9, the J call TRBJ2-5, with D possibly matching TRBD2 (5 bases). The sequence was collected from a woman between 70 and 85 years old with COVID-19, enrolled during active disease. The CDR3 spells CASSATDGKETQYF. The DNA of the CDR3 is TGTGCCAGCAGCGCTACGGACGGGAAAGAGACCCAGTACTTC. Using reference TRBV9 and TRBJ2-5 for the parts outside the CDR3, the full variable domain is DSGVTQTPKHLITATGQRVTLRCSPRSGDLSVYWYQQSLDQGLQFLIQYYNGEERAKGNILERFSAQQFPDLHSELNLSSLELGDSALYFCASSATDGKETQYFGPGTRLLVL.